The next 9 T cell receptor beta chains were all read from a single sample in a study of cytomegalovirus exposure and HLA in healthy donors. PCR primers comprised 60 Vbeta and 13 Jbeta primers. Assay used: immunoSEQ multiplex PCR; TCRdb lists only in-frame clones, some missing. The sample contains roughly 100,000 clones, around 66% of which appear only once. Sequenced sample: PBMCs. The receptors stem from a woman in her forties or fifties in good health and CMV-seronegative.

This clone has more than one count but fewer than ten. In DNA, the CDR3 is TGTGCCAGCAGGAATTCAGGGATGGGGGAAAAACTGTTTTTT. Translated: CASRNSGMGEKLFF. The chain combines TRBV27 with TRBJ1-4, with D possibly matching TRBD1 (5 bases). Trimming took 6 bases from V and 8 from J, leaving 16 bases between them. CDR1 MNHEY and CDR2 SMNVEV come from the germline V gene (reference sequence). The CDR3 contains 14 residues.

This chain joins TRBV7-2 and TRBJ2-1, with a weak D call TRBD1 (6 bases). CDR3 size: 15 residues. In germline, CDR1 is SGHTA, CDR2 FQGNSA. V lost 1 base, J lost 8 bases, and 15 bases lay in between. This CDR3 reads CASSLVLEGDHEQFF. The CDR3 nucleotides are TGTGCCAGCAGCTTAGTTTTAGAGGGGGACCATGAGCAGTTCTTC.

The chain is built from TRBV5-1 and TRBJ1-2, with D possibly TRBD1 on 6 matching bases. The CDR3 consists of 14 residues. Germline V gene data show CDR1 as SGHRS and CDR2 as YFSETQ. V gave up 5 bases and J gave up 2 bases, with 13 bases separating them. In nucleotides, the CDR3 is TGCGCCAGCAGAGCAGGGGAAACAAACTATGGCTACACCTTC. Its translation: CASRAGETNYGYTF.

This clone was seen a handful of times. Here the CDR3 DNA reads TGCGCCAGCAGCCAAGAACGAGGTAGCAATCAGCCCCAGCATTTT. This sequence encodes CASSQERGSNQPQHF. The chain combines TRBV4-3 with TRBJ1-5; the D is unclear. The CDR3 length is 15 residues. V lost 0 bases to trimming and J lost 0 bases, with 6 bases between them. Per the germline V gene, CDR1 is LGHNA and CDR2 is YSLEER.

The chain carries TRBV20-1 and TRBJ1-2; no firm D call. The CDR3 is 10 residues long. Trimming removed 5 bases at V and 8 bases at J, with 9 bases between. Germline V gene sequence: CDR1 DFQATT, CDR2 SNEGSKA (reference sequence). CDR3 nucleotide sequence: TGCAGTGCTGGCCCGGGAGGCTACACCTTC. Its protein product is CSAGPGGYTF.

The genes are TRBV2 and TRBJ1-1, with TRBD1 matching over 9 bases. The CDR3 runs to 14 residues. J lost 5 bases, V lost 8 bases, and 9 bases had no gene match. Germline assignment: CDR1 SNHLY and CDR2 FYNNEI. The CDR3 bases are TGTGCCAGCTGGGGACAGGGTGTAAGTACTGAAGCTTTCTTT. This codes for CASWGQGVSTEAFF.

This chain uses TRBV10-1 with TRBJ1-4, with a tentative D call TRBD1 (5 bases). CDR3 size: 12 residues. With 0 bases removed from V and 12 bases from J, the gap between germline ends came to 8 bases. CDR1 is WNHNN and CDR2 is SYGVQD in the germline V gene (reference sequence). Here the CDR3 DNA reads TGCGCCAGCAGTGAGTCGGGGCTTGAACTGTTTTTT. Amino acid sequence: CASSESGLELFF.

This clone was observed a handful of times. This chain links TRBV2 with TRBJ2-7; D is perhaps TRBD1 (7 bases). Trimming shortened V by 6 bases and J by 4 bases, and 13 bases separated the two germline ends. The V gene's germline CDR1 is SNHLY and CDR2 FYNNEI. The CDR3 extends over 13 amino acids. CDR3 DNA: TGTGCCAGCAGCCCGACAGGGAGGTACGAGCAGTACTTC. It codes for CASSPTGRYEQYF.

This clone turned up a few times. V is TRBV7-9 and J is TRBJ1-5; D call uncertain. The germline CDR1 and CDR2 sequences are SEHNR and FQNEAQ (reference sequence). The germline V and J ends were trimmed by 4 bases and 3 bases, with 7 bases remaining between them. The CDR3 covers 13 residues. The CDR3 DNA reads as TGTGCCAGCAGCTGGACTGCCAATCAGCCCCAGCATTTT. Translation: CASSWTANQPQHF.